These 32 T cell receptor beta chains came from one sample sequenced in a study of blood T cell repertoires in COVID-19 (TCRdb year 2020). Library generation was performed with the immunoSEQ multiplex PCR assay. TCRdb obtained this table from immuneACCESS and retained in-frame rearrangements with V and J assigned. These tables miss some clones; where compared with another copy, unresolved V genes account for less than half of the shortfall, and the remainder is unexplained. The sample profile shows some 210,000 clones; about 83% of them were found once. Approximately 2.9% of the sample is in the top ten clones. Sequencing was carried out using peripheral blood. These receptors all come from a man aged 50-60 years with active or convalescent COVID-19.

V and J are TRBV5-1 and TRBJ1-3; 9 nucleotides agree with TRBD1. Per the germline V gene, CDR1 is SGHRS and CDR2 is YFSETQ. The V and J ends lost 4 bases and 4 bases, in that order; junction bases with no gene match: 6. The CDR3 runs to 15 residues. The CDR3 region is CASSQGTGLGNTIYF. As DNA, the CDR3 is TGCGCCAGCAGCCAAGGGACAGGGTTAGGAAACACCATATATTTT.

A word on this clone: This sample also contains other DNA sequences that code for the same CDR3. J is TRBJ1-1 and V is TRBV5-1; a weak D match, TRBD1 (5 bases). Germline V lookup: CDR1 SGHRS, CDR2 YFSETQ. The CDR3 sequence is 13 residues long. Deletions cut 3 bases from V and 2 bases from J, with 8 bases between. The CDR3 nucleotides read TGCGCCAGCAGCTCTACAGGTAACACTGAAGCTTTCTTT. Protein sequence: CASSSTGNTEAFF.

V and J are TRBV7-9 and TRBJ1-3; possible D gene TRBD1, 6 bases. The ends were cut back, 5 bases at V and 4 bases at J, with 15 bases in the middle. Germline CDR1 is SEHNR and CDR2 is FQNEAQ (reference sequence). The CDR3 is 15 amino acids. The CDR3 region is CASSRTGGRGNTIYF. In DNA form, the CDR3 reads TGTGCCAGCAGCCGGACTGGGGGCAGGGGAAACACCATATATTTT.

This clone has just one count. The chain links TRBV6-1 to TRBJ2-3, with 9 bases matching TRBD1. The CDR3 loop spans 15 amino acids. Trimming at V came to 3 bases and at J to 3 bases, leaving 4 bases not matched to a gene. The germline gives CDR1 MNHNS, CDR2 SASEGT. The CDR3 nucleotides read TGTGCCAGCAGTGAGGGACAGGGCGTAACAGATACGCAGTATTTT. This encodes CASSEGQGVTDTQYF.

CDR3 sequence: CASSPGGTGPELNTEAFF. In DNA form, the CDR3 reads TGTGCCAGTAGTCCGGGGGGCACAGGGCCCGAATTGAACACTGAAGCTTTCTTT. The V gene is TRBV19, the J gene TRBJ1-1; tentatively, D is TRBD1 (6 bases). In germline, CDR1 is LNHDA, CDR2 SQIVND (reference sequence). The germline V and J ends were trimmed by 5 bases and 0 bases, with 22 bases remaining between them. The CDR3 spans 18 residues.

This clone came up a few times. The DNA is omitted, as the CDR3 cannot be located on it reliably, and the CDR3 follows TCRdb's listing. The chain links TRBV7-9 to TRBJ1-3. The CDR3 is 18 residues long, ends included. CDR1 is SEHNR, CDR2 FQNEAQ, per germline (reference sequence). CDR3 residues: CASSTSMSGSTPSNTIYF.

The J gene is TRBJ2-1, the V gene TRBV13, with D perhaps TRBD1 (6 bases). This CDR3 has 15 amino acids. Germline loops: CDR1 PRHDT, CDR2 FYEKMQ (reference sequence). V gave up 2 bases and J gave up 2 bases, with 10 bases separating them. The CDR3 reads CASSLRRGTYNEQFF. CDR3 in DNA: TGTGCCAGCAGCTTACGCAGGGGTACCTACAATGAGCAGTTCTTC.

The chain couples TRBV5-5 to TRBJ1-5; D is perhaps TRBD1 (5 bases). V was clipped by 1 base and J by 6 bases, with 14 bases between them. This CDR3 spans 15 amino acids. CDR1 is SGHKS, CDR2 YYEKEE, per germline (reference sequence). The CDR3 DNA reads TGTGCCAGCAGCTTGACGCTGGGGCCGGCTCAGCCCCAGCATTTT. Its translation: CASSLTLGPAQPQHF.

The V and J genes are TRBV2 and TRBJ1-1, with 7 positions matching TRBD1. This CDR3 region has 15 residues. CDR1 and CDR2 (germline): SNHLY, FYNNEI. V was pared by 4 bases and J by 1 base, with 6 bases of the junction left unmatched. The DNA for the CDR3 is TGTGCCAGCAGTGGCTGGGACAGTGGGAACACTGAAGCTTTCTTT. Amino acid sequence: CASSGWDSGNTEAFF.

The chain has TRBV7-8 and TRBJ2-5; 14 nucleotides align to TRBD2. The CDR3 spans 19 residues. The V gene end was trimmed by 8 bases and the J gene end by 5 bases; junction bases not matched to a gene: 19. CDR1 and CDR2 (germline): SGHVS, FQNEAQ. The DNA of the CDR3 is TGTGCCAGCCGTCCTGGCCCAGGGACTAGCGGGAGTATATGGGAGACCCAGTACTTC. This translates into CASRPGPGTSGSIWETQYF.

V usage is TRBV19 and J usage is TRBJ2-7; 7 bases are a match to TRBD1. The CDR3 is 14 residues long. V lost 5 bases, J lost 0 bases, and 4 bases stayed unmatched. CDR1 is LNHDA and CDR2 is SQIVND in the germline V gene (reference sequence). The CDR3 spells CASSGRDSSYEQYF. The CDR3 bases are TGTGCCAGTAGTGGACGGGACAGCTCCTACGAGCAGTACTTC.

A single count supports this clone. The V and J genes are TRBV6-5 and TRBJ1-1, with D uncertain. The germline V gene encodes CDR1 MNHEY and CDR2 SVGAGI. V was cut by 7 bases and J by 3 bases, with 9 bases left in between. This CDR3 has 12 amino acids. CDR3 region: CASTRADTEAFF. The DNA of the CDR3 is TGTGCCAGCACCCGCGCGGACACTGAAGCTTTCTTT.

This chain uses TRBV5-5 with TRBJ1-6; TRBD1 aligns across 9 bases. The CDR3 totals 14 residues. The V and J ends lost 4 bases and 9 bases, in that order; junction bases with no gene match: 5. CDR1 is SGHKS, CDR2 YYEKEE, per germline (reference sequence). DNA of the CDR3: TGTGCCAGCAGCCTCGGGACAGGGCTTTCACCCCTCCACTTT. Protein: CASSLGTGLSPLHF.

The chain links TRBV27 to TRBJ2-3, with D maybe TRBD1 (5 bases). The CDR3 spans 15 residues. V was trimmed by 3 bases and J by 0 bases, leaving 10 bases between them. Germline loops: CDR1 MNHEY, CDR2 SMNVEV (reference sequence). Written as DNA, the CDR3 is TGTGCCAGCAGTTTGTGGGCAGGGAGCACAGATACGCAGTATTTT. Amino acid sequence: CASSLWAGSTDTQYF.

The rearrangement uses TRBV21-1 and TRBJ1-6. TRBV21-1 counts as a pseudogene. This CDR3 comprises 14 residues. CDR3 DNA sequence: TGTGCCAGCAGCAAAGGAGTCTATAATTCACCCCTCCACTTT. Translating gives CASSKGVYNSPLHF.

The chain links TRBV24-1 to TRBJ2-3, with TRBD2 matching over 10 bases. CDR1 is KGHDR and CDR2 is SFDVKD in the germline V gene. The length of the CDR3 is 17 residues. Germline trimming cut 4 bases from V and 3 bases from J; bases unmatched to any gene: 9. CDR3 residues: CATSEAPSSGSTDTQYF. The CDR3 bases are TGTGCCACCAGTGAGGCCCCTTCTAGCGGGAGTACAGATACGCAGTATTTT.

The chain links TRBV24-1 to TRBJ2-2; 9 nucleotides match TRBD2. The CDR3 sequence is 16 residues long. Germline CDR1 is KGHDR and CDR2 is SFDVKD. J was trimmed by 7 bases and V by 3 bases; bases with no gene match: 8. CDR3 DNA sequence: TGTGCCACCAGTGATGGGGATAGCGGGAGAGTCGGGGAGCTGTTTTTT. Amino acid sequence: CATSDGDSGRVGELFF.

This chain links TRBV5-1 with TRBJ1-2, with D perhaps matching TRBD1 (5 bases). CDR3 length: 15 residues. Trimming pared 0 bases from V and 7 bases from J, leaving 16 bases between. The germline gives CDR1 SGHRS, CDR2 YFSETQ. The DNA of the CDR3 is TGCGCCAGCAGCTTGGAGTTGGGTGCAGGGTCTGGCTACACCTTC. It is translated as CASSLELGAGSGYTF.

The chain has TRBV3-1 (or the pseudogene TRBV3-2) and TRBJ2-7; unclear D gene. Trimming removed 5 bases at V and 4 bases at J, with 6 bases between. The germline gives CDR1 LGHDT, CDR2 YNNKEL (reference sequence). The CDR3 has 11 residues. The CDR3 is CASSVRYEQYF. CDR3 in DNA: TGTGCCAGCAGCGTACGGTACGAGCAGTACTTC.

This clone was counted many times. The chain employs TRBV19 and TRBJ2-1; 8 positions agree with TRBD2. Germline CDR1 and CDR2: LNHDA and SQIVND (reference sequence). The CDR3 spans 17 residues. The ends lost 0 bases at V and 3 bases at J; junction bases unmatched: 7. The CDR3 sequence is CASSIEGTSPIYNEQFF. CDR3 in DNA: TGTGCCAGTAGTATAGAGGGGACTAGTCCTATCTACAATGAGCAGTTCTTC.

The V gene is TRBV20-1, the J gene TRBJ2-1; 9 bases match TRBD2. The V and J ends lost 3 bases and 3 bases, in that order; junction bases with no gene match: 6. The CDR3 has 15 amino acids. Germline V gives CDR1 DFQATT, CDR2 SNEGSKA (reference sequence). CDR3 amino acids: CSASIAGVDYNEQFF. The CDR3, as DNA: TGCAGTGCTAGTATAGCGGGAGTGGACTACAATGAGCAGTTCTTC.

The chain has TRBV4-1 and TRBJ2-1; weak D call: TRBD2 (6 bases). Trimming removed 1 base from V and 6 bases from J, with 22 bases in between. This CDR3 has 18 amino acids. Germline-derived CDR1 and CDR2 are MGHRA and YSYEKL. The CDR3: CASSQGFQAGRHLNEQFF. In nucleotides, the CDR3 is TGCGCCAGCAGCCAAGGGTTTCAGGCGGGAAGGCACCTCAATGAGCAGTTCTTC.

The chain couples TRBV27 to TRBJ2-3; D may be TRBD1 (6 bases). CDR1 is MNHEY and CDR2 is SMNVEV in the germline V gene (reference sequence). V was pared by 6 bases and J by 2 bases, with 9 bases between. The CDR3 is made up of 13 amino acids. The CDR3 spells CASRQGTTDTQYF. CDR3 sequence (DNA): TGTGCCAGCAGACAGGGTACCACAGATACGCAGTATTTT.

The CDR3 protein is CASSHLFARGYEYGYTF. The CDR3 DNA reads as TGTGCCAGCAGCCATCTCTTTGCCAGGGGGTATGAGTATGGCTACACCTTC. The chain links TRBV3-1 (or the pseudogene TRBV3-2) to TRBJ1-2, with 7 bases that match TRBD1. V lost 3 bases and J lost 5; bases outside the gene matches: 15. CDR3 length equals 17 residues. CDR1 is LGHDT and CDR2 is YNNKEL in the germline V gene (reference sequence).

The count of this clone is one. The CDR3 nucleotides are TGTGCCAGCAGTCCTCCCACTAGCGGGACGTTCTACGAGCAGTACTTC. Its translation is CASSPPTSGTFYEQYF. V usage is TRBV2 and J usage is TRBJ2-7, with TRBD2 matching 10 bases. V lost 5 bases and J lost 3; bases outside the gene matches: 10. This CDR3 contains 16 residues. Germline V gene data show CDR1 as SNHLY and CDR2 as FYNNEI.

The chain combines TRBV5-1 with TRBJ1-6; 7 bases fit TRBD1. The junction had 4 bases not matched to a gene; V was cut back by 3 bases and J by 4 bases. Germline V gives CDR1 SGHRS, CDR2 YFSETQ. CDR3 length: 15 amino acids. The CDR3 loop is CASSYGTEYNSPLHF. CDR3 coding DNA: TGCGCCAGCAGCTATGGGACAGAGTATAATTCACCCCTCCACTTT.

The CDR3 region is CASSPDRVQETQYF. The CDR3 nucleotides read TGTGCCAGCAGCCCCGACAGGGTTCAAGAGACCCAGTACTTC. J is TRBJ2-5 and V is TRBV7-2, with TRBD1 identical over 7 bases. V gave up 5 bases and J gave up 2 bases; unmatched junction bases: 5. From germline, CDR1 is SGHTA and CDR2 FQGNSA. The CDR3 runs to 14 residues.

V is TRBV28 and J is TRBJ1-5, with 10 bases that match TRBD1. The CDR3 has 14 residues. Germline V gene lookup returns CDR1 MDHEN and CDR2 SYDVKM. Trimming cost V 9 bases and J 6 bases; bases outside gene matches: 8. CDR3 region: CARIRQGASQPQHF. CDR3 in DNA: TGTGCCAGGATCCGACAGGGGGCAAGTCAGCCCCAGCATTTT. Combining the CDR3 with reference TRBV28 and TRBJ1-5 gives the whole variable domain DVKVTQSSRYLVKRTGEKVFLECVQDMDHENMFWYRQDPGLGLRLIYFSYDVKMKEKGDIPEGYSVSREKKERFSLILESASTNQTSMYLCARIRQGASQPQHFGDGTRLSIL.

This chain connects TRBV19 to TRBJ2-7, with D unresolved. Trimming cost V 5 bases and J 2 bases, with 4 bases left between them. This CDR3 contains 11 residues. Looked up from germline, CDR1 is LNHDA and CDR2 is SQIVND (reference sequence). DNA for the CDR3: TGTGCCAGTAGTTCGGCCTACGAGCAGTACTTC. This encodes CASSSAYEQYF.

The gene calls are TRBV5-1 and TRBJ1-1, with D possibly TRBD1 on 6 matching bases. Germline assignment: CDR1 SGHRS and CDR2 YFSETQ. V lost 4 bases and J 2 bases, leaving 9 bases between the germline ends. The CDR3 covers 13 residues. CDR3 protein: CASSPGVNTEAFF. Here the CDR3 DNA reads TGCGCCAGCAGCCCAGGGGTTAACACTGAAGCTTTCTTT.

The rearrangement joins TRBV6-2 or TRBV6-3 to TRBJ1-2; the D is unclear. Germline V CDR1 and CDR2: MNHEY, SVGEGT. V lost 3 bases and J lost 5, with 19 bases in between. The CDR3 length is 16 residues. Here the CDR3 reads CASSYRREGLSYGYTF. CDR3 in DNA: TGTGCCAGCAGTTATCGTCGGGAAGGCCTTAGTTATGGCTACACCTTC.

This clone was seen a handful of times. The gene calls are TRBV10-2 and TRBJ1-2; perhaps TRBD1 as D (6 bases). This CDR3 contains 13 residues. Trimming pared 2 bases from V and 4 bases from J, leaving 8 bases between. Germline CDR1 reads WSHSY; CDR2 reads SAAADI. The CDR3 protein is CASSEGRGYGYTF. CDR3 nucleotide sequence: TGCGCCAGCAGTGAGGGCAGGGGCTATGGCTACACCTTC.